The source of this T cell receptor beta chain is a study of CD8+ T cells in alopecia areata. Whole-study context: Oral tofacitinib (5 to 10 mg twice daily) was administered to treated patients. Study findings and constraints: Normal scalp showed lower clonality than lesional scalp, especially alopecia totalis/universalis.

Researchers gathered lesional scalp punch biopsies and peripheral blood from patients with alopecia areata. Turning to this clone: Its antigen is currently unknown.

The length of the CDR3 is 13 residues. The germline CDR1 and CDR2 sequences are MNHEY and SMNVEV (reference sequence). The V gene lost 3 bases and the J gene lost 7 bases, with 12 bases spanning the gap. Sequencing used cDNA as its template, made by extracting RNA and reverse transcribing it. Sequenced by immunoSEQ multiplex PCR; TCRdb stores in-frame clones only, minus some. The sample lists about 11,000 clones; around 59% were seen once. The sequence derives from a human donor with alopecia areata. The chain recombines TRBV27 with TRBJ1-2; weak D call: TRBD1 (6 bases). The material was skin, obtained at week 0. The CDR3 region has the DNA TGTGCCAGCAGTTTGGCAGGGGCGGTTGGCTACACCTTC. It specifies CASSLAGAVGYTF.